The rows below give T cell receptor beta chains drawn from one sample of a study of chemoradiotherapy in HPV16-positive cancers. Measured with immunoSEQ multiplex PCR; TCRdb has only the in-frame clones, and not every one. The sample has about 14,000 clones; roughly 90% are singletons. Source: tumor tissue, taken from a patient who underwent chemoradiotherapy. These receptors all stem from a human donor with HPV-associated anogenital cancer. CDR3s include the opening cysteine and the closing phenylalanine or tryptophan. Each record gives: CDR3 protein, D gene, CDR3 length, V gene. The D gene is left open where the match is weak.

CASSLGPGTAPYGYTF	TRBD1	16	TRBV7-9
CASSPLRTGGLEVDTQYF	TRBD2	18	TRBV18
CASSQGSLTSSYNEQFF	-	17	TRBV4-1
CAWSDEVNQPQHF	-	13	TRBV30
CASSLGGAGNTIYF	-	14	TRBV27
CASSSGLAGVYEQYF	TRBD2	15	TRBV13
CASSSRQGRRNTEAFF	TRBD1	16	TRBV5-6
CASSFFSSGGTEAFF	-	15	TRBV11-3
CASSYQARITGELFF	-	15	TRBV6-5
CASSIGQGRGYTF	-	13	TRBV19
CASRGTYLSEQYF	-	13	TRBV6-1
CASSRAQSPYEQYF	-	14	TRBV18
CASSVDVAGVLGELFF	TRBD2	16	TRBV9
CASSSGRAIGELFF	TRBD2	14	TRBV19
CASSVDGAAGETQYF	-	15	TRBV9
CASSFARGSNYGYTF	-	15	TRBV5-4
CASSDGTSSLDEQFF	TRBD2	15	TRBV2
CASSEQGAKYEQYF	TRBD1	14	TRBV6-1
CASSYSVQLYGYTF	-	14	TRBV6-5
CASSIPTGAGNTIYF	TRBD1	15	TRBV19
CASSLGGLTKNIQYF	-	15	TRBV4-1
CASTDRTEAFF	-	11	TRBV6-5
CASSQWTSGRAGELFF	TRBD2	16	TRBV4-1
CAITERPGELFF	-	12	TRBV10-3
CASSIVESDTQYF	-	13	TRBV19
CASSYVAEEGGQPQHF	-	16	TRBV6-6
CASSLYNEQFF	-	11	TRBV5-8
CASSPRGSGETQYF	-	14	TRBV5-1
CASSLELANYNEQFF	TRBD2	15	TRBV5-5
CASSRRSGELFF	-	12	TRBV19
CASSGGGTQYF	-	11	TRBV10-1
CAWSFWVGSKNIQYF	-	15	TRBV30
CASSQDRGLGSPLHF	-	15	TRBV4-3
CASSLGGGRPADTQYF	TRBD2	16	TRBV5-1
CASSPRTDTQYF	-	12	TRBV7-2
CASIPGSYTNYGYTF	-	15	TRBV19
CASSLEPVYGYTF	-	13	TRBV7-2
CASSYRGRANEQFF	TRBD2	14	TRBV6-5
CATSREMNTEAFF	-	13	TRBV15
CSATKPKAGGPRELFF	-	16	TRBV29-1
CASSLTSGSYEQYF	TRBD2	14	TRBV13
CASSLFWAGRGTSTYEQYF	-	19	TRBV5-5
CASSPGTGGGYGYTF	TRBD1	15	TRBV28